This section outlines one TCR beta chain sequence together with its context. This receptor's antigen is unknown. Relative to the germline gene, one junction end is altered; a read error may explain this. The protocol used for the library was the immunoSEQ multiplex PCR assay. For the multiplex PCR, a mixture combining 60 forward primers for TCR Vbeta segments and 13 reverse primers for TCR Jbeta segments was used. The CDR3 region of rearranged TCR beta genes was amplified from genomic DNA by a multiplex PCR assay. The amplified TCR beta libraries were sequenced on the Illumina HiSeq System as 87-base-pair reads. Processing in the source paper ran as follows. Across the 700 or so repertoires, a later analysis counted 80 million or so unique TCR beta chains, approximately 10 million of which were shared by at least two donors. Raw reads were error-corrected and collapsed into unique sequences with a nearest-neighbor algorithm that merged closely related sequences to remove PCR and sequencing errors. To assign V, D and J gene segments, CDR3 sequences were aligned to IMGT reference sequences. For a sequence to be retained, a match of at least six nucleotides to both a V gene segment and a J gene segment was required. Rearrangements were classified as productive when the CDR3 lacked stop codons and remained in frame with V and J, and all other rearrangements were classified as non-productive. Following IMGT convention, CDR3 was defined as the stretch from the second conserved V-encoded cysteine up to the conserved J-encoded phenylalanine. The earlier analysis of some 580 of the donors excluded any sequence lacking an unambiguous match to a single V gene segment. In an earlier analysis of a few hundred of the donors, V segments were called functional above 56.7% productive rearrangements and were called segregating when the between-donor standard deviation exceeded 5%. A statistical classification framework was built to diagnose cytomegalovirus status from the catalog of TCR beta chain sequences. In a later analysis, TCR nucleotide sequences were compared against IMGT/GENE-DB human TR gene sequences so that V and J genes could be assigned. Using the TCRdist pipeline, a later analysis assigned CDR3 sequences along with most-parsimonious VDJ recombination scenarios. In a later analysis, each TCR beta chain was defined by its CDR3 amino acid sequence together with its V-gene family, and reads lacking a unique V-gene family were excluded. To address suspected cross-contamination and a sequencing artifact, a later analysis removed approximately 600 highly shared, low-generation-probability nucleotide sequences. For each public chain, a later analysis derived a clonal expansion index from normalized ranks of inferred template counts within each repertoire. Generation probabilities in a later analysis came from a VDJ recombination model fitted to out-of-frame rearrangements, and those results were checked against IGoR. In a later analysis, TCR-TCR, TCR-HLA and TCR-CMV co-occurrence was scored with hypergeometric tests, and a repertoire-size bias correction was applied to TCR pairs. False discovery rates were estimated in a later analysis by permuting HLA or CMV assignments 20 times. In a later analysis, co-occurring TCRs were grouped using DBSCAN, and TCRdist sequence similarity was added for clustering within HLA-allele-positive subsets. Repertoires with fewer than 30,000 or more than 120,000 public chains were left out of co-occurrence clustering, as were about 5 repertoires with anomalous nucleotide sharing. This is the immuneACCESS table as TCRdb keeps it, with only in-frame sequences that have V and J called. A part of the clones is gone; compared with another copy, unresolved V genes explain less than half, and the rest is unexplained. The V and J calls and the clone size are those of that table, but D and trimming were determined from the DNA. The table for this sample lists around 100,000 clones; around two thirds of them were counted only once. The ten largest account for around 4% of the sample.

This record comes from a study of cytomegalovirus exposure and HLA in healthy donors (dated by TCRdb to 2016 to 2017). Study-level background: According to an earlier analysis of several hundred of the donors, about 180 million T cells yielded some 110 million unique TCR beta sequences and approximately 300 Gb of sequence data. An early release covering just under 650 HLA-typed donors comprised approximately 300 gigabases of sequencing data and approximately 85 million unique TCR sequences. Among the approximately 400 genotyped donors, around 81% belonged to the genetic ancestry cluster associated with self-reported Caucasian donors. The study was designed to test whether signatures of past pathogen exposure could be identified by cataloging public T cell receptors. The study profiled the T cell repertoires of 666 subjects by immunosequencing and related them to cytomegalovirus serostatus. A separate validation cohort of 100 to 150 different subjects was used in addition to the roughly 700-subject first cohort. High-throughput TCR immunosequencing, statistical association of individual TCRs with disease status, and machine learning were combined to predict cytomegalovirus infection status. To study patterns of TCR occurrence, a later analysis re-analyzed previously published TCR beta repertoires from 500 to 850 donors and added high-resolution HLA genotyping. The later analysis used no new phenotypic data to find candidate immune exposures, relying instead on TCR beta sequences and their occurrence across donors. In an earlier analysis of 587 of the donors, high-throughput TCR beta sequencing was used to judge whether each TCR beta V gene segment behaved as functional or pseudogenic. Donor age, sex, ethnicity and CMV serostatus were collected together with the repertoire data. In a later genetic analysis, genome-wide SNP genotypes for 398 of the 666 donors were used, and that subset was treated as a discovery cohort. All discovery cohort repertoires had been generated on a single sequencing platform. Class I and class II HLA loci were covered by the typing at four-digit resolution. The number of donors typed differed by locus, with roughly 629-640 for A, B, C, DRB1 and DQB1, roughly 550 for DQA1, about 610 for DPA1, and around 430 for DPB1. Roughly 5 DR-DQ haplotypes were handled as single units for association and clustering, since linkage in the cohort was strong. Among 398 genotyped donors of the cohort, an average of approximately 240,000 unique TCR beta nucleotide sequences were sequenced per donor, about a sixth of them non-productive. Points the paper makes about the study in general: In vitro tests confirmed that three of the cytomegalovirus-associated TCR beta chains recognize cytomegalovirus antigens. Linkage disequilibrium might explain the correlated functional status among segregating V segments, but an unknown experimental factor could not be ruled out. Immune exposure information for the cohort was limited to CMV serostatus. The presence/absence analyses assumed that sequencing depth was roughly uniform across donors, and that assumption may not be true. In a later genetic analysis, a missense DCLRE1C variant was associated with V-gene and J-gene trimming of TCR beta chains, and the association was replicated in an independent cohort. In a later analysis, the rate of TCR association differed among HLA loci, with DRB1 alleles having the most associated TCRs and HLA-C alleles having the fewest. A later analysis reported that several top co-occurrence clusters appeared linked to parvovirus B19, influenza, CMV and Epstein-Barr virus. When HLA alleles, especially DR and DQ, strongly co-occurred, attributing TCR associations to individual alleles was difficult. The earlier analysis of about 600 of the donors excluded some 15 rarely observed V segments, including chromosome 9 orphons, because counts were too low. A further reported finding was that TCR beta sequences accurately predicted the HLA-A and HLA-B alleles for most subjects in the first cohort. Because HLA typing was missing for some donors at each locus, association tests included only the typed subset. The study gave a list of 150 to 200 TCR beta chains associated with cytomegalovirus. Specific HLA alleles were associated with over 15,000 TCR beta sequences at a false discovery rate of 0.05 in a later analysis. In this cohort, only TCR beta chains were sequenced, and detectable features were limited by the absence of alpha or paired-chain data. The authors suggested that the approach could potentially be extended to other disease states and immunological phenotypes. The classifier was reported to diagnose cytomegalovirus status with high specificity and sensitivity in both the original cohort and the validation cohort. Compared with equally common non-associated chains, HLA-associated TCR beta chains in a later analysis were more clonally expanded and had lower generation probabilities. Across donors, most TCR sequences were observed very rarely, whereas some public TCRs were present in many individuals. The sequencing pipeline was judged likely to have produced a cluster of highly shared sequence variants as a technical artifact. According to a later analysis, most CMV-associated TCR beta chains appeared to be HLA-restricted, and the HLA associations seemed to be driven largely by CMV exposure. Some IMGT-functional V segments, including TRBV6-2 and TRBV6-3, could not be distinguished by the 87-base-pair reads and were therefore excluded. Compared with the approximately 710-donor mean, donors in an Asian-associated ancestry cluster had fewer N-insertions in productive TCRs, according to a later genetic analysis. An earlier analysis of approximately 530 of the donors showed that most TCR beta V segments appeared in productive rearrangements either about 87% or about 30% of the time, which broadly matched IMGT annotations.

In total, 600 or so healthy bone marrow donors made up the cohort. All cohort members were sampled while nominally healthy, although unrecorded immune exposures were likely present. The donor tested CMV seropositive, placing the donor among the roughly 300 seropositive members of the cohort. A peripheral blood sample was provided by each donor, and peripheral blood mononuclear cells were used for TCR beta sequencing. Genomic DNA extraction from the blood cell samples was performed with the Qiagen DNeasy Blood Extraction Kit. The CDR3, cysteine through phenylalanine, is 15 amino acids long. Only the CDR3 DNA is retained, 45 bases long and in frame from the first base. According to the germline V gene (reference sequence), CDR1 reads SEHNR and CDR2 reads FQNEAQ.

The source of this sequence is a man younger than 45 in good health and CMV-seropositive. Specimen: PBMCs. The chain joins TRBV7-9 to TRBJ1-4, with an unclear D gene assignment. The DNA sequence is given as TGTTCCAGCAGCTCCGGGCGGGCGGTTGGGGAAAAACTGTTTTTT. Its protein is CSSSSGRAVGEKLFF.